The present entry profiles one TCR beta chain with its context. This table comes from immunoSEQ multiplex PCR, and its TCRdb copy is limited to in-frame clones, with some not included. The sample consists of about 98,000 clones, approximately 85% of them appearing once. The data originate from a study of T cell responses to AZD1222 COVID-19 vaccine. The germline CDR1 and CDR2 sequences are SGHVS and FNYEAQ. This CDR3 contains 13 residues. Trimming took 3 bases from V and 5 from J, leaving 8 bases between them. The genes are TRBV7-6 and TRBJ2-1, with D possibly matching TRBD2 (5 bases). The receptor's source is an adult in good health. The sample in question was peripheral blood, obtained on day 0 of AZD1222 vaccination. Written as DNA, the CDR3 is TGTGCCAGCAGCTTTAGCGTGGACAATGAGCAGTTCTTC. This translates into CASSFSVDNEQFF.